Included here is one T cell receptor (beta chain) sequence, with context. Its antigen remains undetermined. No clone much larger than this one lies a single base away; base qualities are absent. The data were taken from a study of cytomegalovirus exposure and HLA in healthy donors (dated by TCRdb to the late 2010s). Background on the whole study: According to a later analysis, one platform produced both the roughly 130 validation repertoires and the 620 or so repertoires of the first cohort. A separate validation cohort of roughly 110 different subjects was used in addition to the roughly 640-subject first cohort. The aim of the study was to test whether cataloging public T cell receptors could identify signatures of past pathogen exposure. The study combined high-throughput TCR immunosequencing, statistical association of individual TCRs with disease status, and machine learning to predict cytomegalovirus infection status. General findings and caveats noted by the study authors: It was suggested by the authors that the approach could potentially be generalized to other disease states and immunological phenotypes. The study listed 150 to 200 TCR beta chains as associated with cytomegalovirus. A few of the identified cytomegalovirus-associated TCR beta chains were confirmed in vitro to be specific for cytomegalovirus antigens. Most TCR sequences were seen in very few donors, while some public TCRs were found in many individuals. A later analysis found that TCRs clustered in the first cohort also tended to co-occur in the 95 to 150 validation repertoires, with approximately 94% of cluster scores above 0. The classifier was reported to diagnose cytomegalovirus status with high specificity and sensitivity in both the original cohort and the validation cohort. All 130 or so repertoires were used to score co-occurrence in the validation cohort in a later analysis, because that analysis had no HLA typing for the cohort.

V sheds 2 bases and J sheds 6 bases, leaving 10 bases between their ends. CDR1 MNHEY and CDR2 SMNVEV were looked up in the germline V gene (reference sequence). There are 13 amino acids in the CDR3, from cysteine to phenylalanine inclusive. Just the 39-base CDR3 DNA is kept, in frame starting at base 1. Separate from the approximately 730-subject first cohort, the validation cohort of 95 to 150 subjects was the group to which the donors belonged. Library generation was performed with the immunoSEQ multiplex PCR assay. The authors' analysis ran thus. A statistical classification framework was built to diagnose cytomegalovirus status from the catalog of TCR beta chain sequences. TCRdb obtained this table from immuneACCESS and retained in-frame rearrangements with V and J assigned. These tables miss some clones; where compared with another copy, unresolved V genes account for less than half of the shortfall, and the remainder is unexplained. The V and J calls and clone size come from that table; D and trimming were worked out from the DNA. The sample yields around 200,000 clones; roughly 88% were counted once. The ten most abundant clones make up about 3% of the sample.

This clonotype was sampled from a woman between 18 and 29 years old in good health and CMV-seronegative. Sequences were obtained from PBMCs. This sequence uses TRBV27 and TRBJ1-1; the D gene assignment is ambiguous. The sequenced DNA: TGTGCCAGCAGTTTACTGGCAGGTCCTGAAGCTTTCTTT. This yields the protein CASSLLAGPEAFF.